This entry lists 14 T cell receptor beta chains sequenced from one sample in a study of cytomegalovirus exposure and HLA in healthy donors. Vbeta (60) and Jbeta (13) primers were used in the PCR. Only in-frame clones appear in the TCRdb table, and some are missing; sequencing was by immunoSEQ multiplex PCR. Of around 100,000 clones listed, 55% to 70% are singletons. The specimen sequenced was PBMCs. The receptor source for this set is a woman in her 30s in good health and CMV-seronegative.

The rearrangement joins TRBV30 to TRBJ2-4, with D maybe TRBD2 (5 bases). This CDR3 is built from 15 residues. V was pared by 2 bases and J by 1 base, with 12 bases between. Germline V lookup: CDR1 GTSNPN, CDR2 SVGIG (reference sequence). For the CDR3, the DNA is TGTGCCTGGAGTCCAGAATTAGCGGCCAAAAACATTCAGTACTTC. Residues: CAWSPELAAKNIQYF.

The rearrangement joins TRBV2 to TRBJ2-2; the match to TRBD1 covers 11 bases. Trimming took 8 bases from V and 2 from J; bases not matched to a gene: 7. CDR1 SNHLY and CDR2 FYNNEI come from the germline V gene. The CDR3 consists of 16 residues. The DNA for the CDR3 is TGTGCCAGCGGATGGGACAGGGGGGGTAACACCGGGGAGCTGTTTTTT. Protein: CASGWDRGGNTGELFF.

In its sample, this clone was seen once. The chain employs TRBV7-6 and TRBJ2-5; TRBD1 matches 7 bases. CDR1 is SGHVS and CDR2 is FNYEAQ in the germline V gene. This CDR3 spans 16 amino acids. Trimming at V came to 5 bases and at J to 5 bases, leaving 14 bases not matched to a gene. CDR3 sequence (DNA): TGTGCCAGCAGCGAGTTCCCGACAGGGAGCTCCGAGACCCAGTACTTC. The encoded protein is CASSEFPTGSSETQYF.

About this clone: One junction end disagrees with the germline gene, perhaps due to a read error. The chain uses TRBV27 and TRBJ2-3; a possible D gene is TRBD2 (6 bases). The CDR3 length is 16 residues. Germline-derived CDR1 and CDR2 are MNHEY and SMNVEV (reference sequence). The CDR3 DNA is TGTGCCAGCAGTTTATCGGTGACTAGACGCACATATACGCAGTATTTT. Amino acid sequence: CASSLSVTRRTYTQYF.

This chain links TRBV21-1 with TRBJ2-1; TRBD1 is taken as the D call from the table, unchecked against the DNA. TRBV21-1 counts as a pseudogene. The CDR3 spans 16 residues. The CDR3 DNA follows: TGTGCCAGTCCCTTCCTCGTTGGGAAGGGGGTGAATGAGCAGTTCTTC. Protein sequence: CASPFLVGKGVNEQFF.

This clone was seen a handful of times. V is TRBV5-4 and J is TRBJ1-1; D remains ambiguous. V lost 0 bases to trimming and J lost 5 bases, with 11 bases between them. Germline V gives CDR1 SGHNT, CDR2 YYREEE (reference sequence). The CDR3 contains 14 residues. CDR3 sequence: CASSLEGSRTEAFF. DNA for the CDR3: TGTGCCAGCAGCTTGGAAGGTAGCCGGACTGAAGCTTTCTTT.

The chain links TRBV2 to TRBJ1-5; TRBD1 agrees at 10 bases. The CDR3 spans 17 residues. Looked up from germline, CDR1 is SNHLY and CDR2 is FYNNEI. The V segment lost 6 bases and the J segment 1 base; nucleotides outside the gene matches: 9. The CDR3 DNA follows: TGTGCCAGCAGAGATCCGGGACAGGGGTTGAGCAATCAGCCCCAGCATTTT. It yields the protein CASRDPGQGLSNQPQHF.

The CDR3 bases are TGTGCCAGCTCCTCCGGTAGCACAGATACGCAGTATTTT. Protein: CASSSGSTDTQYF. The J gene is TRBJ2-3, the V gene TRBV5-4; D gene unclear. V dropped 7 bases and J dropped 0 bases, with 9 bases sitting between them. From germline, CDR1 is SGHNT and CDR2 YYREEE (reference sequence). This CDR3 comprises 13 residues.

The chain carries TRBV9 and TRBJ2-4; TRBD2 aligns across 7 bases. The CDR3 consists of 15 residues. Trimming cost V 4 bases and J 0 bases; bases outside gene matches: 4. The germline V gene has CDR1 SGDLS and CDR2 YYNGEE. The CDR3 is CASSKSGVAKNIQYF. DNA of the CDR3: TGTGCCAGCAGCAAAAGCGGGGTAGCCAAAAACATTCAGTACTTC. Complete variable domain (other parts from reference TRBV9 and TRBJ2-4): DSGVTQTPKHLITATGQRVTLRCSPRSGDLSVYWYQQSLDQGLQFLIQYYNGEERAKGNILERFSAQQFPDLHSELNLSSLELGDSALYFCASSKSGVAKNIQYFGAGTRLSVL.

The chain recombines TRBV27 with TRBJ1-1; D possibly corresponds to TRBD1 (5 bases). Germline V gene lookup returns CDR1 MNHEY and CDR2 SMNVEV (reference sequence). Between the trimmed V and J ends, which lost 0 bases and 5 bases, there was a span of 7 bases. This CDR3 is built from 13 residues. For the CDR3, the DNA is TGTGCCAGCAGTTTATCGGAGGGGACTGAAGCTTTCTTT. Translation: CASSLSEGTEAFF.

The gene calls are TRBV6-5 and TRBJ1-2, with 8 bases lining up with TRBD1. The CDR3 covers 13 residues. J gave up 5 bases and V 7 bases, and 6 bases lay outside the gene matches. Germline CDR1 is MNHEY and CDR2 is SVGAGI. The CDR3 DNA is TGTGCCAGCAAGGTGGACAGGGAATATGGCTACACCTTC. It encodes CASKVDREYGYTF.

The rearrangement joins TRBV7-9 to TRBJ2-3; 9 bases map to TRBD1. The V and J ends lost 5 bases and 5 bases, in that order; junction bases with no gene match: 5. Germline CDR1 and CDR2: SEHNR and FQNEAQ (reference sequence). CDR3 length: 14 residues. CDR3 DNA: TGTGCCAGCAGCCCGGGACAGGGTGAAGATACGCAGTATTTT. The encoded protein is CASSPGQGEDTQYF.

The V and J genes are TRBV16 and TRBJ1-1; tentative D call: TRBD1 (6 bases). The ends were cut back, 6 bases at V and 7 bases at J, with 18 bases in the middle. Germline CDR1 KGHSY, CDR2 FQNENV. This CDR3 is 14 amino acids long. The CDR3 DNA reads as TGTGCCAGCAGTCCGCCTCAGGGGAGTGTTGAAGCTTTCTTT. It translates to CASSPPQGSVEAFF.

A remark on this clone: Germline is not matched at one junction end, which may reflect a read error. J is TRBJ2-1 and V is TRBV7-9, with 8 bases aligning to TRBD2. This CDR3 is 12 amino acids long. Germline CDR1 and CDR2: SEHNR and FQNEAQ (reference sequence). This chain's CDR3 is CSSIKPGTSPFF. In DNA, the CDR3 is TGTTCCAGCATCAAACCCGGGACTAGTCCTTTCTTC.